This T cell receptor beta chain was sequenced during a study of long-term antiretroviral therapy in people with HIV. In the United States, treatment was given to all participants with HIV. As regards this clone: Its target is not known.

Study observations and caveats: The study found that diversity rose after ART but stayed below transplant donor controls.

Researchers report immunoSEQ v3.0 was run at survey level. Sequenced by immunoSEQ multiplex PCR; TCRdb stores in-frame clones only, minus some. The table includes tens of thousands of clones, roughly 86% detected once. The V gene's germline CDR1 is MNHEY and CDR2 SMNVEV (reference sequence). Trimming stripped 5 bases from V and 5 bases from J, with 10 bases between. The CDR3 has 13 amino acids. The sequenced sample was unsorted PBMCs, obtained 0.1 years before starting antiretroviral therapy. The chain combines TRBV27 with TRBJ2-1; D ambiguous. The TCR comes from a woman aged 45-65 years with HIV. In DNA, the CDR3 is TGTGCCAGCAGTCCCGGCAGGAACAATGAGCAGTTCTTC. Translation gives CASSPGRNNEQFF.